The 23 T cell receptor beta chains given below trace back to one sample, sequenced in a study of shared T cell receptors in the human thymus. TCRdb's copy holds only in-frame clones and misses some; the assay was immunoSEQ multiplex PCR. The sample lists about 380,000 clones; roughly 94% were seen once. The sequenced sample consisted of thymocytes. The receptors derive from a human donor.

The chain uses TRBV27 and TRBJ2-1; TRBD2 matches 7 bases. The germline V gene encodes CDR1 MNHEY and CDR2 SMNVEV (reference sequence). V lost 3 bases and J lost 0; bases outside the gene matches: 2. The CDR3 spans 15 residues. CDR3 in DNA: TGTGCCAGCAGTTTGGCTAGCGGCTCCTACAATGAGCAGTTCTTC. It specifies CASSLASGSYNEQFF.

This clone has a single count. This sequence joins TRBV5-4 and TRBJ1-5; D not certain. The ends were cut back, 3 bases at V and 3 bases at J, with 1 base in the middle. The CDR3 sequence is 11 residues long. Looked up from germline, CDR1 is SGHNT and CDR2 is YYREEE (reference sequence). The CDR3 bases are TGTGCCAGCAGCTCCAATCAGCCCCAGCATTTT. Translating it yields CASSSNQPQHF.

The chain carries TRBV5-6 and TRBJ2-7; 11 bases agree with TRBD2. CDR1 is SGHDT and CDR2 is YYEEEE in the germline V gene. CDR3 length: 19 residues. With 4 bases clipped from V and 3 bases from J, the junction kept 18 bases outside the gene matches. CDR3 coding DNA: TGTGCCAGCAGCAAACCGACGGAAGTAGCGGGAGGGCGTCTCTACGAGCAGTACTTC. Protein product: CASSKPTEVAGGRLYEQYF.

The genes are TRBV27 and TRBJ2-7; 7 nucleotides agree with TRBD1. With V trimmed by 5 bases and J by 6 bases, 13 bases remained unmatched. Per germline, CDR1 MNHEY and CDR2 SMNVEV (reference sequence). CDR3 length: 15 amino acids. The CDR3 DNA follows: TGTGCCAGCAGTCCGGGGACAGAGACGGGTGGCGAGCAGTACTTC. It specifies CASSPGTETGGEQYF.

This chain links TRBV13 with TRBJ2-1; 15 bases fit TRBD2. The CDR3 spans 17 residues. Germline V gene data show CDR1 as PRHDT and CDR2 as FYEKMQ (reference sequence). J lost 5 bases, V lost 5 bases, and 7 bases had no gene match. In DNA form, the CDR3 reads TGTGCCAGCAGCCTCGGACTAGCGGGAGGGAGAAACAATGAGCAGTTCTTC. Protein: CASSLGLAGGRNNEQFF. The full variable domain, in which reference TRBV13 and TRBJ2-1 provide the parts outside the CDR3, is AAGVIQSPRHLIKEKRETATLKCYPIPRHDTVYWYQQGPGQDPQFLISFYEKMQSDKGSIPDRFSAQQFSDYHSELNMSSLELGDSALYFCASSLGLAGGRNNEQFFGPGTRLTVL.

V and J are TRBV25-1 and TRBJ2-1; 10 bases line up with TRBD1. The trim removed 4 bases at V and 5 bases at J, leaving 5 bases unmatched. This CDR3 has 15 amino acids. Germline CDR1 reads MGHDK; CDR2 reads SYGVNS. CDR3 sequence reads: CASSGRQGAHNEQFF. As DNA, the CDR3 is TGTGCCAGCAGTGGCCGACAGGGGGCGCACAATGAGCAGTTCTTC.

The chain combines TRBV29-1 with TRBJ1-2; no clear D gene. The CDR3 length is 15 residues. V lost 1 base and J 5 bases, leaving 17 bases between the germline ends. The germline CDR1 and CDR2 sequences are SQVTM and ANQGSEA. The CDR3, as DNA: TGCAGCGTTGAAGTGGGTTGGGAGTACTGGTATGGCTACACCTTC. Protein: CSVEVGWEYWYGYTF.

This clone has a single count. V and J are TRBV11-3 and TRBJ1-1; TRBD1 might be the D (6 bases). This CDR3 is built from 15 residues. Deletions cut 3 bases from V and 4 bases from J, with 15 bases between. Germline V gene data show CDR1 as SGHNT and CDR2 as YENEEA. The CDR3 loop reads CASSFGGAESTEAFF. The CDR3 DNA reads as TGTGCCAGCAGCTTCGGGGGCGCCGAGTCCACTGAAGCTTTCTTT.

The V gene is TRBV27, the J gene TRBJ2-5; 9 nucleotides match TRBD2. The germline gives CDR1 MNHEY, CDR2 SMNVEV (reference sequence). The CDR3 spans 17 residues. The junction had 11 bases not matched to a gene; V was cut back by 6 bases and J by 0 bases. This CDR3 is CASSHFGQREDQETQYF. The CDR3 DNA reads as TGTGCCAGCAGCCACTTCGGACAGCGGGAGGACCAAGAGACCCAGTACTTC.

In DNA, the CDR3 is TGTGCCAGTTGGGGGGGCACCGGGGAGCTGTTTTTT. It is translated as CASWGGTGELFF. This sequence joins TRBV6-5 and TRBJ2-2; 7 positions agree with TRBD2. V was clipped by 9 bases and J by 4 bases; unmatched bases: 2. CDR3 size: 12 residues. Per germline, CDR1 MNHEY and CDR2 SVGAGI.

This clone was seen once. The chain combines TRBV7-3 with TRBJ2-4, with D perhaps TRBD2 (5 bases). This CDR3 has 16 residues. Between the trimmed V and J ends, which lost 0 bases and 0 bases, there was a span of 9 bases. Germline V CDR1 and CDR2: SGHTA, FQGTGA. CDR3 sequence: CASSLTERRAKNIQYF. The CDR3, as DNA: TGTGCCAGCAGCTTAACCGAGCGGAGAGCCAAAAACATTCAGTACTTC.

This rearrangement joins TRBV4-1 to TRBJ2-1; 10 nucleotides align to TRBD2. The CDR3 consists of 19 residues. CDR1 and CDR2 from the germline V gene are MGHRA and YSYEKL. V gave up 4 bases and J gave up 5 bases; unmatched junction bases: 17. In DNA, the CDR3 is TGCGCCAGCAGCCCAAAGCGGGAGGGCCCGACCCCATGGAACAATGAGCAGTTCTTC. This sequence encodes CASSPKREGPTPWNNEQFF.

CDR3 loop: CASSEGDMRQYF. The CDR3 bases are TGTGCCAGCAGCGAAGGGGATATGAGGCAGTACTTC. The rearrangement joins TRBV11-2 to TRBJ2-7; perhaps TRBD1 as D (5 bases). Trimming shortened V by 5 bases and J by 9 bases, and 14 bases separated the two germline ends. The CDR3 runs to 12 residues. Germline values: CDR1 SGHAT, CDR2 FQNNGV.

V gene TRBV10-2 combines with J gene TRBJ1-3; D might be TRBD1 (6 bases). Germline V gene lookup returns CDR1 WSHSY and CDR2 SAAADI. The CDR3 is 16 residues long. Trimming stripped 7 bases from V and 0 bases from J, with 16 bases between. The CDR3 spells CASINRDKSSGNTIYF. CDR3 sequence (DNA): TGCGCCAGCATCAACAGGGACAAAAGCTCTGGAAACACCATATATTTT.

J is TRBJ2-2 and V is TRBV30; D may be TRBD1 (6 bases). Trimming cost V 1 base and J 6 bases, with 21 bases left between them. Germline loops: CDR1 GTSNPN, CDR2 SVGIG (reference sequence). The CDR3 length is 17 residues. The CDR3 protein is CAWSEPNSGQKAGELFF. CDR3 DNA sequence: TGTGCCTGGAGTGAACCCAACTCGGGACAAAAAGCCGGGGAGCTGTTTTTT.

V and J are TRBV30 and TRBJ1-1; D ambiguous. Germline lookup yields CDR1 GTSNPN and CDR2 SVGIG (reference sequence). The CDR3 is 15 residues long. Trimming took off 0 bases at V and 0 bases at J, with 11 bases between the two ends. The CDR3, as DNA: TGTGCCTGGAGTGTCCCACTTACAGTGAACACTGAAGCTTTCTTT. It codes for CAWSVPLTVNTEAFF.

The chain combines TRBV10-3 with TRBJ1-1; D is possibly TRBD1 (6 bases). Germline V gene sequence: CDR1 ENHRY, CDR2 SYGVKD. This CDR3 has 13 residues. Trimming removed 0 bases from V and 4 bases from J, with 6 bases in between. CDR3 DNA: TGTGCCATCAGTGAGTCGACAGGCACTGAAGCTTTCTTT. The encoded protein is CAISESTGTEAFF.

The chain recombines TRBV28 with TRBJ2-6, with D possibly being TRBD1 or TRBD2 (5 bases each). The germline CDR1 and CDR2 sequences are MDHEN and SYDVKM. The V end was cut by 3 bases, the J end by 2 bases, with 11 bases between. This CDR3 is 16 amino acids long. CDR3 amino acids: CASSFGTVAGANVLTF. The CDR3 DNA is TGTGCCAGCAGTTTTGGGACGGTGGCTGGGGCCAACGTCCTGACTTTC.

V gene TRBV7-9 combines with J gene TRBJ2-4; 10 nucleotides match TRBD1. CDR1 SEHNR and CDR2 FQNEAQ come from the germline V gene (reference sequence). This CDR3 is 15 amino acids long. J gave up 6 bases and V 1 base, and 3 bases lay outside the gene matches. CDR3 coding DNA: TGTGCCAGCAGCTTAGGGGACAGGGGAGGAAACATTCAGTACTTC. This translates into CASSLGDRGGNIQYF. The full variable domain, completed using reference TRBV7-9 and TRBJ2-4, is DTGVSQNPRHKITKRGQNVTFRCDPISEHNRLYWYRQTLGQGPEFLTYFQNEAQLEKSRLLSDRFSAERPKGSFSTLEIQRTEQGDSAMYLCASSLGDRGGNIQYFGAGTRLSVL.

This sequence joins TRBV28 and TRBJ1-2; no definite D call. Trimming stripped 3 bases from V and 4 bases from J, with 9 bases between. The CDR3 extends over 13 amino acids. The germline CDR1 and CDR2 sequences are MDHEN and SYDVKM. As DNA, the CDR3 is TGTGCCAGCAGTTTTTCGGTATCCTATGGCTACACCTTC. This sequence encodes CASSFSVSYGYTF.

The chain has TRBV6-4 and TRBJ2-2; D gene uncertain. The length of the CDR3 is 18 residues. Germline assignment: CDR1 MRHNA and CDR2 SNTAGT. V gave up 3 bases and J gave up 2 bases, with 19 bases separating them. The CDR3 here is CASSESLLGFLNTGELFF. In DNA, the CDR3 is TGTGCCAGCAGTGAAAGCTTGCTCGGATTTCTTAACACCGGGGAGCTGTTTTTT.

The genes are TRBV6-1 and TRBJ1-1; 9 bases agree with TRBD1. This CDR3 comprises 20 residues. Per germline, CDR1 MNHNS and CDR2 SASEGT. V was clipped by 3 bases and J by 0 bases; unmatched bases: 17. CDR3 in DNA: TGTGCCAGCAGTGATAGAGTAGGCGGGACAGGGCCTCGATTGAACACTGAAGCTTTCTTT. This translates into CASSDRVGGTGPRLNTEAFF.

This chain connects TRBV27 to TRBJ2-5, with D hard to call. Germline lookup yields CDR1 MNHEY and CDR2 SMNVEV (reference sequence). This CDR3 contains 23 residues. V was clipped by 5 bases and J by 5 bases, with 42 bases between them. The CDR3 is CASSSRNRPNRSLGESCGETQYF. The CDR3 bases are TGTGCCAGCAGTAGCCGCAATAGGCCCAATCGCAGCCTTGGGGAATCTTGTGGGGAGACCCAGTACTTC.